This TCR beta chain was observed in a study of cytomegalovirus exposure and HLA in healthy donors. CDR3 length: 15 residues. Germline values: CDR1 MRHNA, CDR2 SNTAGT. Trimming pared 6 bases from V and 7 bases from J, leaving 19 bases between. PCR employed 60 Vbeta and 13 Jbeta primers. TCRdb keeps only in-frame clones here, not all; method: immunoSEQ multiplex PCR. The sample carries some 110,000 clones, less than 85% recorded once. The chain joins TRBV6-4 to TRBJ1-5, with D maybe TRBD1 (6 bases). The receptor's source is a man aged 50-60 years in good health and CMV-seropositive. The sample consisted of PBMCs. The CDR3: CASRARQEKGQPQHF. CDR3 nucleotide sequence: TGTGCCAGCAGGGCCCGACAGGAAAAGGGCCAGCCCCAGCATTTT.